This TCR beta chain was retrieved from a study of blood T cell repertoires in COVID-19. Study details: Samples representing acute and convalescent COVID-19 were sourced from the United States, Italy and Spain. Sources were T cells, B-cell-depleted T cells, or PBMCs; the material itself was cDNA or gDNA.

Per the original data handling: Researchers report that nucleated cell counts were estimated from reference gene primer amplification. Profiled with immunoSEQ multiplex PCR; TCRdb holds only in-frame clones, not every one. The V and J calls and clone size were taken over from that table, and D and trimming were inferred from the DNA. Of tens of thousands of clones in the sample, approximately 79% were seen once. The germline gives CDR1 MDHEN, CDR2 SYDVKM. The germline V and J ends were trimmed by 6 bases and 0 bases, with 10 bases remaining between them. This CDR3 region has 14 residues. The rearrangement links TRBV28 to TRBJ2-3, with D unclear. Sequencing used peripheral blood. The sequence came from a man in his 70s with active or convalescent COVID-19. The CDR3 coding sequence is TGTGCCAGCAGCGTCCCCTCTAGCACAGATACGCAGTATTTT. This codes for CASSVPSSTDTQYF. The full variable domain, in which reference TRBV28 and TRBJ2-3 provide the parts outside the CDR3, is DVKVTQSSRYLVKRTGEKVFLECVQDMDHENMFWYRQDPGLGLRLIYFSYDVKMKEKGDIPEGYSVSREKKERFSLILESASTNQTSMYLCASSVPSSTDTQYFGPGTRLTVL.